This T cell receptor beta chain was sequenced during a study of shared clonotypes between healthy human individuals. In the study overall: Donors, aged 18 to 49, were a couple of women and a few men. Per-donor plates numbered three CD4 naive, three CD4 memory, two CD8 naive and one CD8 memory.

As to this clone: Its antigen is still unknown.

The table came from immunoSEQ multiplex PCR; TCRdb's copy has only in-frame clones and leaves some out. The sample carries fewer than 1 million clones, 96% recorded once. Study-wide results and limits: Sorted-subset sequencing was shown by rarefaction to be incomplete despite large depth.

Selected positively for CCR7 and CD45RO-negative, naive CD8 cells excluded terminally differentiated effector memory CD45RA+ cells. Healthy HIV-negative adults without recent acute infections or vaccinations served as donors. The TCR originated in a man younger than 40 in good health. Sample: naive CD8+ T cells sorted from blood.

CDR3 DNA sequence: TGCGCCAGCGAGGCGGGAGGGCTGTACAATGAGCAGTTCTTC. Its translation is CASEAGGLYNEQFF. The J gene is TRBJ2-1, the V gene TRBV4-1; TRBD2 agrees at 9 bases. The CDR3 spans 14 residues. Germline assignment: CDR1 MGHRA and CDR2 YSYEKL. J gave up 4 bases and V 8 bases, and 6 bases lay outside the gene matches.